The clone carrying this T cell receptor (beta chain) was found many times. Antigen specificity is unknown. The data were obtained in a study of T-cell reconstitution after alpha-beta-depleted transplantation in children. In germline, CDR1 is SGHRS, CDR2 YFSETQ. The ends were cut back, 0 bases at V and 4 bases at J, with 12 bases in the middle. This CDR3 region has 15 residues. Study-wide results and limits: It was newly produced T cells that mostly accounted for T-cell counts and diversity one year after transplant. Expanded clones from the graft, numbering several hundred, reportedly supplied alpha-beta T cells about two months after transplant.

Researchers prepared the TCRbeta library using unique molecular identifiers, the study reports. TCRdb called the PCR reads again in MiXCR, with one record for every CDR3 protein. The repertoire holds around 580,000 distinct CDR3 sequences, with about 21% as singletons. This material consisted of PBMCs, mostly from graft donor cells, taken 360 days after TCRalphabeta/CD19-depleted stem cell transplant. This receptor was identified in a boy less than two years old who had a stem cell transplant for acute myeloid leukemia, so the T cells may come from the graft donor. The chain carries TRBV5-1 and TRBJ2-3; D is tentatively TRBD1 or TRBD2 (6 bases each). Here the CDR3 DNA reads TGCGCCAGCAGCTTGGGCTATCGGGGGCCAGATACGCAGTATTTT. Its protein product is CASSLGYRGPDTQYF.